Here is one T cell receptor (beta chain) with its context. Its antigen is still unknown. Autoimmune disease history or systemic immunosuppression meant exclusion. The data were taken from a study of OX40 agonist ivuxolimab in advanced cancers. At the level of the study: From roughly 20 to 85 years was the age range, with a mean of around 56 years, and roughly 80% were male. Study-wide results and limits: In the expanded peripheral T cells, antigen specificity was never determined. The study found among the lowest clonal expansion in partial responders at 0.1-3.0 mg/kg.

Profiling relied on immunoSEQ multiplex PCR, and the TCRdb table lists in-frame clones only, not all of them. This sample has more than 75,000 clones, with 89% found just once. Germline V gene lookup returns CDR1 MNHNS and CDR2 SASEGT. V was clipped by 6 bases and J by 1 base, with 10 bases between them. There are 13 residues in the CDR3. Sequences were derived from CD4+ or CD8+ T cells sorted from blood, sampled in a trial of the OX40 agonist ivuxolimab. The clonotype comes from an adult with an advanced solid tumor such as melanoma, head and neck, liver or kidney cancer. The chain employs TRBV6-1 and TRBJ2-7; D possibly corresponds to TRBD1 (6 bases). The CDR3 nucleotides read TGTGCCAGCAGCGAACAGGGTTCCTACGAGCAGTACTTC. Encoded protein: CASSEQGSYEQYF.